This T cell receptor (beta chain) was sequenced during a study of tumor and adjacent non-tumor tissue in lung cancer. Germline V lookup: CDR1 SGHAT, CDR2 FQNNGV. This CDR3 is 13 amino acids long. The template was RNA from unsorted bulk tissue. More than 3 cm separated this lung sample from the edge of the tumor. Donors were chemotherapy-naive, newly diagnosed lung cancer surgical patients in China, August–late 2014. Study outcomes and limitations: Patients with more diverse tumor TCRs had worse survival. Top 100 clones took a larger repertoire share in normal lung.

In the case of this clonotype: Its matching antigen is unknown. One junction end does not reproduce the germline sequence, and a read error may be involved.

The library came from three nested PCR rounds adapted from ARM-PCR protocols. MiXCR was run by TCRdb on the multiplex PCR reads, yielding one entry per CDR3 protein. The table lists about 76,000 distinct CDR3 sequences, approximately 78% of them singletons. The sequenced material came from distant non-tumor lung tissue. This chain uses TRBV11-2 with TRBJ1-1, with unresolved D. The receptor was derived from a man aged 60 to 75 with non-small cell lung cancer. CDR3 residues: CASSLKWNTEATF. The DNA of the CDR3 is TGTGCCAGCAGCTTAAAGTGGAACACTGAAGCTACCTTT.